This T cell receptor beta chain comes out of a study of shared clonotypes between healthy human individuals. With regard to this clone: The sample has other DNA sequences that encode this CDR3 too.

The V and J ends lost 2 bases and 5 bases, in that order; junction bases with no gene match: 5. Germline V gene data show CDR1 as MDHEN and CDR2 as SYDVKM. The CDR3 covers 16 residues. Each sorted subset replicate got 200 ng genomic DNA, 25,000 to 35,000 genomes. Profiled with immunoSEQ multiplex PCR; TCRdb holds only in-frame clones, not every one. The data contain 2 million to 2.5 million clones, approximately 90% of them seen just once; the ten biggest clones take up about 0.41%. The sequence derives from a man in his late teens or twenties in good health. Some clones in this sample may be carry-over from other donors' samples. The chain links TRBV28 to TRBJ2-2; 10 nucleotides agree with TRBD2. The sample consisted of naive CD4+ T cells from PBMCs. Noted subset: CD45RA+ positively selected. CDR3 DNA: TGTGCCAGCAGTTTACGGCTAGCGGGAGTAACCGGGGAGCTGTTTTTT. It encodes CASSLRLAGVTGELFF.